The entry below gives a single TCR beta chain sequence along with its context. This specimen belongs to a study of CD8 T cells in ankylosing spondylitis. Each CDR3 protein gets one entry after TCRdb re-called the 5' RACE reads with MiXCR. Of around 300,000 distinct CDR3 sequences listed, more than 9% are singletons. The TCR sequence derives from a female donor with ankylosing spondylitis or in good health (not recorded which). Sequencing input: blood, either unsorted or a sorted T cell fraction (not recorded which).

The CDR3 DNA reads TGTGCCAGCAGCCCCCATCGAGGGGAACTACCGCCCCAGCATTTT. Translating it yields CASSPHRGELPPQHF. The chain employs TRBV7-8 and TRBJ1-5; tentative D call: TRBD1 (5 bases). Germline V gene sequence: CDR1 SGHVS, CDR2 FQNEAQ. V was pared by 5 bases and J by 9 bases, with 20 bases between. The CDR3 runs 15 residues.